This T cell receptor (beta chain) was identified during a study of T cells in localized non-small cell lung cancer. The V gene's germline CDR1 is ENHRY and CDR2 SYGVKD. The CDR3 has 15 amino acids. V was clipped by 3 bases and J by 6 bases, with 14 bases between them. Here immunoSEQ multiplex PCR was the method, and the copy in TCRdb shows in-frame clones only, minus some. The table lists 24,000 or so clones, 88% of them singletons, with around 9.9% in the top ten. The sequence was obtained from a woman aged 35 to 70 with stage III lung adenocarcinoma. This specimen was peripheral blood mononuclear cells, taken before any cancer treatment. This rearrangement joins TRBV10-3 to TRBJ1-4, with D hard to call. DNA for the CDR3: TGTGCCATCAGTGACCCGGGGAAGAATGATGAAAAACTGTTTTTT. Amino acids: CAISDPGKNDEKLFF.